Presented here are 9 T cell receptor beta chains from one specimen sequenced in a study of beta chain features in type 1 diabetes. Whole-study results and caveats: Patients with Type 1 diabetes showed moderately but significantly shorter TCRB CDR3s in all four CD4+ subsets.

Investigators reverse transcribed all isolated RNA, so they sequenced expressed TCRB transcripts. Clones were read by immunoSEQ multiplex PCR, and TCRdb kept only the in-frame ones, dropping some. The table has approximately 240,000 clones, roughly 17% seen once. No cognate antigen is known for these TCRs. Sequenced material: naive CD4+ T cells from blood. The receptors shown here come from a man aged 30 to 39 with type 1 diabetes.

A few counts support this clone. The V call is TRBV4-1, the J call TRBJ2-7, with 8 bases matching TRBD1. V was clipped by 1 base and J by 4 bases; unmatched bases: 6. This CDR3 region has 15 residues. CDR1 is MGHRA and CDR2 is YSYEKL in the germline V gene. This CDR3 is CASSQGGQGFYEQYF. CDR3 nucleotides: TGCGCCAGCAGCCAAGGAGGACAGGGCTTTTACGAGCAGTACTTC.

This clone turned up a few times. The CDR3 DNA is TGCGCCAGCAGCTTGGAAGAAACGGGGAACACTGAAGCTTTCTTT. Amino acids: CASSLEETGNTEAFF. This chain joins TRBV5-1 and TRBJ1-1; D gene ambiguous. Trimming removed 0 bases from V and 1 base from J, with 10 bases in between. CDR1 SGHRS and CDR2 YFSETQ come from the germline V gene. This CDR3 region has 15 residues.

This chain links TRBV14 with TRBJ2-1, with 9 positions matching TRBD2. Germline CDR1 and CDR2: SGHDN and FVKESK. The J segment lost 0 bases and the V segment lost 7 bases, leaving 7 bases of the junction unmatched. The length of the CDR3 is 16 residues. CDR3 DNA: TGTGCCAGCAACCGCATAGCGGGAGTCTCCTACAATGAGCAGTTCTTC. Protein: CASNRIAGVSYNEQFF.

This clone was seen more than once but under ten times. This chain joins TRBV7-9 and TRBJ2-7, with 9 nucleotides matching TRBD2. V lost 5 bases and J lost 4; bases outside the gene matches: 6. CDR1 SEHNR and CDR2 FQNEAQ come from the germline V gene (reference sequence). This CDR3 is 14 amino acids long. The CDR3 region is CASSRGTSLYEQYF. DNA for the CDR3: TGTGCCAGCAGCCGGGGGACTAGCCTATACGAGCAGTACTTC. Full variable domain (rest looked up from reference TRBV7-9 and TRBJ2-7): DTGVSQNPRHKITKRGQNVTFRCDPISEHNRLYWYRQTLGQGPEFLTYFQNEAQLEKSRLLSDRFSAERPKGSFSTLEIQRTEQGDSAMYLCASSRGTSLYEQYFGPGTRLTVT.

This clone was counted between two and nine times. CDR3 sequence: CASSQDFSGANVLTF. Written as DNA, the CDR3 is TGCGCCAGCAGCCAAGATTTCTCTGGGGCCAACGTCCTGACTTTC. This chain joins TRBV4-1 and TRBJ2-6, with unresolved D. Germline CDR1 and CDR2: MGHRA and YSYEKL. This CDR3 has 15 amino acids. V lost 0 bases and J lost 0, with 3 bases in between.

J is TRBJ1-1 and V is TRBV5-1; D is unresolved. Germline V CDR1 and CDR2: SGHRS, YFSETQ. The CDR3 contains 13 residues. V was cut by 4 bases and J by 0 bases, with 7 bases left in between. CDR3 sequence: CASSAGMNTEAFF. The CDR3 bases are TGCGCCAGCAGCGCCGGAATGAACACTGAAGCTTTCTTT.

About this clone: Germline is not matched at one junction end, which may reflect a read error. The chain's CDR3 is CASSQQTKDSKLRIF. DNA for the CDR3: TGCGCCAGCAGTCAACAGACTAAGGACAGCAAACTACGTATCTTC. V usage is TRBV23-1 and J usage is TRBJ2-1; tentative D call: TRBD1 (6 bases). TRBV23-1 counts as an open reading frame of uncertain function. This CDR3 comprises 15 residues.

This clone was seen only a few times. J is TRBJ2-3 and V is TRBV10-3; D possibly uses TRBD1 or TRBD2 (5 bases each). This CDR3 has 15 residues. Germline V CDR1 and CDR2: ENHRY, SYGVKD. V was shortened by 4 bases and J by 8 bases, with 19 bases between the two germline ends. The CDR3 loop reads CAISAGQTPRLTQYF. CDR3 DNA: TGTGCCATCAGTGCGGGGCAAACCCCGCGTCTTACGCAGTATTTT.

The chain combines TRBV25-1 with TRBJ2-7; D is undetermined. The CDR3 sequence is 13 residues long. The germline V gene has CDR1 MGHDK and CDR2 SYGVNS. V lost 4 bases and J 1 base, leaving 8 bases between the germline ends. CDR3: CASSAPASYEQYF. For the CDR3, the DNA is TGTGCCAGCAGTGCGCCGGCATCCTACGAGCAGTACTTC.